This entry is about one T cell receptor beta chain. These data come from a study of blood T cell repertoires in COVID-19. About the research overall: Material from acute and convalescent COVID-19 was sourced from the United States, Italy and Spain.

The CDR3 spans 16 residues. The V and J ends lost 3 bases and 5 bases respectively, with 17 bases between them. The germline CDR1 and CDR2 sequences are SGDLS and YYNGEE. As processed by the authors: Amplified reference gene primers provided the basis for estimating nucleated cell counts. Using immunoSEQ multiplex PCR, the repertoire was profiled, and TCRdb retains in-frame clones only, with some absent. D and trimming were read from the DNA, whereas the V and J calls and clone size are those reported in that table. The data show approximately 85,000 clones, with approximately 80% seen just once and approximately 13% held by the top ten.

The rearrangement joins TRBV9 to TRBJ2-2, with D tentatively TRBD1 (6 bases). The receptor comes from a human donor in a cohort sampled during active COVID-19. The sequenced sample was peripheral blood. This chain's CDR3 is CASSDMAGVGTGELFF. CDR3 sequence (DNA): TGTGCCAGCAGCGACATGGCAGGGGTGGGAACCGGGGAGCTGTTTTTT.